A selection of T cell receptor beta chains follows, all from one sample in a study of radiotherapy plus CTLA-4 blockade in lung cancer. Data came from immunoSEQ multiplex PCR; TCRdb stores just in-frame clones and leaves some out. The sample lists about 24,000 clones, roughly 70% occurring once. Material: peripheral blood, obtained from a patient treated with radiotherapy plus ipilimumab. All receptors derive from a human donor with non-small cell lung cancer whose response to radiotherapy plus ipilimumab could not be evaluated. Each CDR3 is given with its conserved first and last residue. The order of the fields is V gene, clone size, J gene, D gene, CDR3 DNA, CDR3 protein. D genes are given only for firm matches. Only part of the rows carry a size: once, few, many, or a class if the clone is expanded.

v_gene: TRBV18
abundance: NA
j_gene: TRBJ1-1
d_gene: NA
CDR3nt: TGTGCCAGCTCTCTCAGGGAGGCTGAAGCTTTCTTT
CDR3aa: CASSLREAEAFF

v_gene: TRBV18
abundance: NA
j_gene: TRBJ2-5
d_gene: NA
CDR3nt: TGTGCCAGCTCGCCGGAGCAAGAGACCCAGTACTTC
CDR3aa: CASSPEQETQYF

v_gene: TRBV7-7
abundance: NA
j_gene: TRBJ2-7
d_gene: NA
CDR3nt: TGTGCCAGCAGCAGCGGGTTACTATACGAGCAGTACTTC
CDR3aa: CASSSGLLYEQYF

v_gene: TRBV28
abundance: NA
j_gene: TRBJ1-6
d_gene: NA
CDR3nt: TGTGCCAGCAACCCAGGGAACAGGAATAATTCACCCCTCCACTTT
CDR3aa: CASNPGNRNNSPLHF

v_gene: TRBV9
abundance: NA
j_gene: TRBJ1-2
d_gene: TRBD1
CDR3nt: TGTGCCAGCAGCGTAGATCAGGGGGTGAATGGCTACACCTTC
CDR3aa: CASSVDQGVNGYTF

v_gene: TRBV2
abundance: NA
j_gene: TRBJ2-7
d_gene: NA
CDR3nt: TGTGCCAGCAGTTCTGGGCCTTACTACGAGCAGTACTTC
CDR3aa: CASSSGPYYEQYF

v_gene: TRBV4-3
abundance: few
j_gene: TRBJ2-7
d_gene: TRBD2
CDR3nt: TGCGCCAGCAGCCAAGATCCTAGCGGGAGCCCCTACGAGCAGTACTTC
CDR3aa: CASSQDPSGSPYEQYF

v_gene: TRBV27
abundance: NA
j_gene: TRBJ2-7
d_gene: NA
CDR3nt: TGTGCCAGCAGTTTAAAGACAGCTTTATCCTACGAGCAGTACTTC
CDR3aa: CASSLKTALSYEQYF

v_gene: TRBV6-4
abundance: medium-sized
j_gene: TRBJ1-5
d_gene: NA
CDR3nt: TGTGCCAGCAGTGACTCTGAACGTCGGGGTAGCAATCAGCCCCAGCATTTT
CDR3aa: CASSDSERRGSNQPQHF

v_gene: TRBV5-1
abundance: large
j_gene: TRBJ2-7
d_gene: NA
CDR3nt: TGCGCCAGCAGCTTGTGGGAGGGGGGGTCCTACGAGCAGTACTTC
CDR3aa: CASSLWEGGSYEQYF

v_gene: TRBV15
abundance: NA
j_gene: TRBJ2-3
d_gene: NA
CDR3nt: TGTGCCACCAGCAGAGACTCCGGGCAGGGCCTTCGGTCCGGCACGCAGTATTTT
CDR3aa: CATSRDSGQGLRSGTQYF

v_gene: TRBV7-8
abundance: once
j_gene: TRBJ2-7
d_gene: TRBD2
CDR3nt: TGTGCCAGCAGCTCCCGGACAACTAGCGGCCCCTCCTCCTACGAGCAGTACTTC
CDR3aa: CASSSRTTSGPSSYEQYF

v_gene: TRBV18
abundance: NA
j_gene: TRBJ2-2
d_gene: TRBD1
CDR3nt: TGTGCCAGCTCACCGGGACAGGTATTCACCGGGGAGCTGTTTTTT
CDR3aa: CASSPGQVFTGELFF

v_gene: TRBV7-6
abundance: NA
j_gene: TRBJ2-7
d_gene: TRBD2
CDR3nt: TGTGCCAGCAGCTCCAACCCCGGGACTAGCGTCCTCGACGAGCAGTACTTC
CDR3aa: CASSSNPGTSVLDEQYF

v_gene: TRBV27
abundance: NA
j_gene: TRBJ1-1
d_gene: NA
CDR3nt: TGTGCCAGCAGCCGCGGGCCGAAGAGACGGGCTTTCTTT
CDR3aa: CASSRGPKRRAFF

v_gene: TRBV5-1
abundance: NA
j_gene: TRBJ2-7
d_gene: TRBD2
CDR3nt: TGCGCCAGCAGCTTGGGGAGGACTAGCGGGAGCTACGAGCAGTACTTC
CDR3aa: CASSLGRTSGSYEQYF

v_gene: TRBV12-2
abundance: NA
j_gene: TRBJ2-6
d_gene: NA
CDR3nt: TGTGCAAGTCGCACTGGGCCCACACAAAGTCGGGCCAACGTCCTGACTTTC
CDR3aa: CASRTGPTQSRANVLTF

v_gene: TRBV7-9
abundance: NA
j_gene: TRBJ2-1
d_gene: NA
CDR3nt: TGTGCCAGCAGCATCTCACGGTACAATGAGCAGTTCTTC
CDR3aa: CASSISRYNEQFF

v_gene: TRBV5-1
abundance: NA
j_gene: TRBJ2-5
d_gene: TRBD1
CDR3nt: TGCGCCAGCAGCTTGGGAACAGGGGCGTTGGCGGAGACCCAGTACTTC
CDR3aa: CASSLGTGALAETQYF

v_gene: TRBV19
abundance: once
j_gene: TRBJ2-6
d_gene: NA
CDR3nt: TGTGCCACTAACCCCTCTGGGGCCAACGTCCTGACTTTC
CDR3aa: CATNPSGANVLTF

v_gene: TRBV7-7
abundance: few
j_gene: TRBJ2-6
d_gene: TRBD2
CDR3nt: TGTGCTAGCAGCTTGACTAGCGGGGCCAACGTCCTGACTTTC
CDR3aa: CASSLTSGANVLTF

v_gene: TRBV27
abundance: NA
j_gene: TRBJ2-1
d_gene: TRBD2
CDR3nt: TGTGCCAGCAGTTTTCAAGCGGGAGCGTACAATGAGCAGTTCTTC
CDR3aa: CASSFQAGAYNEQFF

v_gene: TRBV2
abundance: NA
j_gene: TRBJ2-2
d_gene: NA
CDR3nt: TGTGCCAGCAGAACCTTCGTCACCGGCGGGGAGCTGTTTTTT
CDR3aa: CASRTFVTGGELFF

v_gene: TRBV5-4
abundance: few
j_gene: TRBJ2-7
d_gene: TRBD1
CDR3nt: TGTGCCAGCAGCTTGGGGACAGGGGTAGGGCAGTACTTC
CDR3aa: CASSLGTGVGQYF

v_gene: TRBV5-8
abundance: NA
j_gene: TRBJ1-5
d_gene: NA
CDR3nt: TGTGCCAGCAGCCGCCGACTCACGGGCAATCAGCCCCAGCATTTT
CDR3aa: CASSRRLTGNQPQHF

v_gene: TRBV4-1
abundance: NA
j_gene: TRBJ1-5
d_gene: NA
CDR3nt: TGCGCCAGCAGCCAAGAATTAACAGACACAAGCAATCAGCCCCAGCATTTT
CDR3aa: CASSQELTDTSNQPQHF

v_gene: TRBV7-3
abundance: NA
j_gene: TRBJ2-7
d_gene: NA
CDR3nt: TGTGCCAGCAGCCCCGACAGGAGCTCCTACGAGCAGTACTTC
CDR3aa: CASSPDRSSYEQYF

v_gene: TRBV7-8
abundance: NA
j_gene: TRBJ2-1
d_gene: TRBD2
CDR3nt: TGTGCCAGCAGCTTAGTTGGCGGGAGAACCTACAATGAGCAGTTCTTC
CDR3aa: CASSLVGGRTYNEQFF

v_gene: TRBV7-2
abundance: NA
j_gene: TRBJ2-2
d_gene: TRBD1
CDR3nt: TGTGCCAGCAGCTTAGCGGCCGGGACAGGAAACACCGGGGAGCTGTTTTTT
CDR3aa: CASSLAAGTGNTGELFF

v_gene: TRBV5-6
abundance: few
j_gene: TRBJ2-1
d_gene: NA
CDR3nt: TGTGCCAGCAGCTTGGTACACAGAAGCAATGAGCAGTTCTTC
CDR3aa: CASSLVHRSNEQFF

v_gene: TRBV12-5
abundance: NA
j_gene: TRBJ2-1
d_gene: NA
CDR3nt: TGTGCTAGTGGTTTGGTACTTCCCCCTATAGATGGCGGGGCCTCCTACAATGAGCAGTTCTTC
CDR3aa: CASGLVLPPIDGGASYNEQFF

v_gene: TRBV6-5
abundance: NA
j_gene: TRBJ2-7
d_gene: NA
CDR3nt: TGTGCCAGCAGTTACGGGGCTTATTCCTACGAGCAGTACTTC
CDR3aa: CASSYGAYSYEQYF

v_gene: TRBV27
abundance: NA
j_gene: TRBJ1-5
d_gene: NA
CDR3nt: TGTGCCAGCAGGACAGGCAATCAGCCCCAGCATTTT
CDR3aa: CASRTGNQPQHF

v_gene: TRBV5-1
abundance: few
j_gene: TRBJ1-6
d_gene: NA
CDR3nt: TGCGCCAGCAGGGCTGACAGCTCCTATAATTCACCCCTCCACTTT
CDR3aa: CASRADSSYNSPLHF

v_gene: TRBV4-2
abundance: NA
j_gene: TRBJ2-1
d_gene: TRBD2
CDR3nt: TGTGCCAGCAGCCTAGAGTTATCCGGGACTAGAGACAATGAGCAGTTCTTC
CDR3aa: CASSLELSGTRDNEQFF

v_gene: TRBV11-1
abundance: few
j_gene: TRBJ1-1
d_gene: TRBD1
CDR3nt: TGTGCCAGCAGCCCCGACAGGGTGAACACTGAAGCTTTCTTT
CDR3aa: CASSPDRVNTEAFF

v_gene: TRBV19
abundance: NA
j_gene: TRBJ1-2
d_gene: NA
CDR3nt: TGTGCCAGTAGTATGAGAAGAGGGACTAACTATGGCTACACCTTC
CDR3aa: CASSMRRGTNYGYTF

v_gene: TRBV28
abundance: few
j_gene: TRBJ2-7
d_gene: TRBD2
CDR3nt: TGTGCCACCCACAGCGGGACTTCCTACGAGCAGTACTTC
CDR3aa: CATHSGTSYEQYF

v_gene: TRBV5-6
abundance: NA
j_gene: TRBJ2-3
d_gene: NA
CDR3nt: TGTGCCAGCAGCTTAGGGACTCCCCAGGATACGCAGTATTTT
CDR3aa: CASSLGTPQDTQYF

v_gene: TRBV19
abundance: few
j_gene: TRBJ2-5
d_gene: NA
CDR3nt: TGTGCCAGTAGTATATCGACAGTTCAGGGAGAGACCCAGTACTTC
CDR3aa: CASSISTVQGETQYF

v_gene: TRBV27
abundance: NA
j_gene: TRBJ2-3
d_gene: NA
CDR3nt: TGTGCCAGCAGTCTCTACAGGGTTTCAGATACGCAGTATTTT
CDR3aa: CASSLYRVSDTQYF

v_gene: TRBV5-1
abundance: few
j_gene: TRBJ1-5
d_gene: NA
CDR3nt: TGCGCCAGCAGCTTGGATGCGAATCAGCCCCAGCATTTT
CDR3aa: CASSLDANQPQHF

v_gene: TRBV19
abundance: NA
j_gene: TRBJ2-2
d_gene: TRBD2
CDR3nt: TGTGCCAGTAGTATTGGACTAGCGGGACACACCGGGGAGCTGTTTTTT
CDR3aa: CASSIGLAGHTGELFF

v_gene: TRBV19
abundance: once
j_gene: TRBJ1-5
d_gene: NA
CDR3nt: TGTGCCAGTAGTATTGGGAGGACAAGGGGCCGGAGCAATCAGCCCCAGCATTTT
CDR3aa: CASSIGRTRGRSNQPQHF

v_gene: TRBV2
abundance: few
j_gene: TRBJ1-1
d_gene: TRBD1
CDR3nt: TGTGCCAGCACCTACCATACAGGGGGGGGTGAAGCTTTCTTT
CDR3aa: CASTYHTGGGEAFF

v_gene: TRBV7-9
abundance: NA
j_gene: TRBJ1-2
d_gene: NA
CDR3nt: NA
CDR3aa: CASSWGQGINTF

v_gene: TRBV5-6
abundance: few
j_gene: TRBJ2-2
d_gene: NA
CDR3nt: TGTGCCAGCAGCCAATATTTGGCGGGACTGAACACCGGGGAGCTGTTTTTT
CDR3aa: CASSQYLAGLNTGELFF

v_gene: TRBV7-2
abundance: once
j_gene: TRBJ2-1
d_gene: NA
CDR3nt: TGTGCCAGCAGCACCCCTTGGGGACTGAGCTCCTACAATGAGCAGTTCTTC
CDR3aa: CASSTPWGLSSYNEQFF

v_gene: TRBV28
abundance: NA
j_gene: TRBJ1-2
d_gene: NA
CDR3nt: TGTGCCAGCAGTTTTGAATACCCCGACAGGGGCTACACCTTC
CDR3aa: CASSFEYPDRGYTF

v_gene: TRBV9
abundance: once
j_gene: TRBJ1-3
d_gene: NA
CDR3nt: TGTGCCAGCAGCGTAGGGGGGGGAACTGGAAACACCATATATTTT
CDR3aa: CASSVGGGTGNTIYF

v_gene: TRBV9
abundance: NA
j_gene: TRBJ2-3
d_gene: NA
CDR3nt: TGTGCCAGCAGCGTAGGGGGGACTCACACAGATACGCAGTATTTT
CDR3aa: CASSVGGTHTDTQYF

v_gene: TRBV7-2
abundance: NA
j_gene: TRBJ2-1
d_gene: NA
CDR3nt: TGTGCCAGCAGCTTAGAGGGGGGGGGCTTGAGCAATGAGCAGTTCTTC
CDR3aa: CASSLEGGGLSNEQFF

v_gene: TRBV7-9
abundance: NA
j_gene: TRBJ2-1
d_gene: TRBD2
CDR3nt: TGTGCCAGCAGGTTAGCCGCTAGCGGGAGCTGGAATGAGCAGTTCTTC
CDR3aa: CASRLAASGSWNEQFF

v_gene: TRBV21-1
abundance: NA
j_gene: TRBJ2-3
d_gene: NA
CDR3nt: TGTGCCAGCAGCAAAATTACAGGGTCCCCAGATACGCAGTATTTT
CDR3aa: CASSKITGSPDTQYF